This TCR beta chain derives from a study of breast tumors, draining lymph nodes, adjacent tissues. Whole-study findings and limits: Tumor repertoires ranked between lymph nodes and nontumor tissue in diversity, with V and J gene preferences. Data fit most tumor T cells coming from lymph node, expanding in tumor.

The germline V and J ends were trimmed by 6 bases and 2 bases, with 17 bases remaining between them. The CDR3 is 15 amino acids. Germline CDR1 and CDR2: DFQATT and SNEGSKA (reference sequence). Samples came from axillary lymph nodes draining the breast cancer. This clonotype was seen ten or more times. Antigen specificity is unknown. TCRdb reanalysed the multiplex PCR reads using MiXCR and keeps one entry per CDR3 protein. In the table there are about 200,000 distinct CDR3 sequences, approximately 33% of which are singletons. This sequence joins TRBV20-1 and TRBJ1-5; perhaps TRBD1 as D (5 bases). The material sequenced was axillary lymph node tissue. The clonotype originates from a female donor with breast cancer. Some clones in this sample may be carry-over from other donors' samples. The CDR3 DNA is TGCAGTGCCCCAACGGTTGGGGCCGGCAATCAGCCCCAGCATTTT. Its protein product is CSAPTVGAGNQPQHF.